This T cell receptor beta chain was profiled in a study of shared clonotypes between healthy human individuals. On the study more broadly: Serving as donors were a couple of women and a few men, whose ages spanned 18 to 49. Study results and caveats: Represented diversity, genetic and exposure-history alike, was limited by few donors.

In germline, CDR1 is SGHAT, CDR2 FQNNGV. This CDR3 has 13 amino acids. Trimming pared 0 bases from V and 6 bases from J, leaving 9 bases between. Naive CD8 cells comprised CD45RO-negative, CCR7-positively selected cells, excluding terminally differentiated effector memory CD45RA+ cells. Within Nashville, Tennessee resided all donors, each a Caucasian adult. Genomic DNA per cell subset filled all wells of several immunoSEQ plates. Some clones are missing from TCRdb's copy, which holds only in-frame ones; the method was immunoSEQ multiplex PCR. The repertoire includes around 600,000 clones, 95% of them detected once, and about 0.11% sits in the top ten. As for this clone: Its target is unknown.

The sample taken for sequencing was naive CD8+ T cells sorted from blood. The sequence came from a young woman in good health. This chain uses TRBV11-2 with TRBJ2-7; D remains unclear. In nucleotides, the CDR3 is TGTGCCAGCAGCTTAGACCTGGTTGGCGAGCAGTACTTC. Protein product: CASSLDLVGEQYF. Full variable domain (outside the CDR3, taken from reference TRBV11-2 and TRBJ2-7): EAGVAQSPRYKIIEKRQSVAFWCNPISGHATLYWYQQILGQGPKLLIQFQNNGVVDDSQLPKDRFSAERLKGVDSTLKIQPAKLEDSAVYLCASSLDLVGEQYFGPGTRLTVT.